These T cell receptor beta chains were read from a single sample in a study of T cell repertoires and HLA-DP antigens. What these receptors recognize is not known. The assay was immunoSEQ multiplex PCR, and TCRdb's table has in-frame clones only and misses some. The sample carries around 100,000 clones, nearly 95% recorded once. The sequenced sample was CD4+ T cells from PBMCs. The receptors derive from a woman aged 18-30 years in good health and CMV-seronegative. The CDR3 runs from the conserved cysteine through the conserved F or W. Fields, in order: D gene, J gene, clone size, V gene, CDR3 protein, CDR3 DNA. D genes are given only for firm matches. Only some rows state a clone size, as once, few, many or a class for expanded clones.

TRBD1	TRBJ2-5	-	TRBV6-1	CASSSQGAQETQYF	TGTGCCAGCAGTTCACAGGGGGCTCAAGAGACCCAGTACTTC
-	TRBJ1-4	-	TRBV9	CASSVAALAPATNEKLFF	TGTGCCAGCAGCGTAGCGGCGTTAGCCCCGGCAACTAATGAAAAACTGTTTTTT
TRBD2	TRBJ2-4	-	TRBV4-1	CASSQAGLAGGPAAKNIQYF	TGCGCCAGCAGCCAAGCAGGACTAGCGGGAGGGCCGGCGGCCAAAAACATTCAGTACTTC
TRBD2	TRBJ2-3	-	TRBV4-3	CASSQVLAGGRTVRSDTQYF	TGCGCCAGCAGCCAAGTTCTAGCGGGGGGGCGTACTGTGCGATCAGATACGCAGTATTTT
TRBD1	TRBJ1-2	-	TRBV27	CASSSRTGGLTNYGYTF	TGTGCCAGCAGTTCACGGACAGGGGGTTTGACCAACTATGGCTACACCTTC
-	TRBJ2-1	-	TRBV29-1	CSVDFSRAGLYNEQFF	TGCAGCGTTGATTTCAGCCGAGCGGGCCTTTACAATGAGCAGTTCTTC
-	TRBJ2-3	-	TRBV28	CASSLVGVIRTDTQYF	TGTGCCAGCAGTTTGGTGGGGGTTATTCGCACAGATACGCAGTATTTT
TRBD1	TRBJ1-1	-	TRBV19	CASTGTGKGDTEAFF	TGTGCCAGTACAGGGACAGGGAAAGGGGACACTGAAGCTTTCTTT
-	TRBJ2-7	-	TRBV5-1	CASSGPGTVYEQYF	TGCGCCAGCAGCGGTCCCGGGACGGTCTACGAGCAGTACTTC
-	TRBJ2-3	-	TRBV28	CASSRGGPSTDTQYF	TGTGCCAGCAGTAGGGGGGGTCCTAGCACAGATACGCAGTATTTT
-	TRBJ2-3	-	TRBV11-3	CASSSRNTDTQYF	TGTGCCAGCAGTTCCCGGAATACAGATACGCAGTATTTT
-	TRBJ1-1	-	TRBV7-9	CASSWGDTEAFF	TGTGCCAGCAGCTGGGGGGACACTGAAGCTTTCTTT
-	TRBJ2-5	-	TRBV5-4	CASSVGQETQYF	TGTGCCAGTTCGGTCGGTCAAGAGACCCAGTACTTC
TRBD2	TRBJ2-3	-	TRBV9	CASSVDSGREDTQYF	TGTGCCAGCAGCGTAGATAGCGGGAGGGAAGATACGCAGTATTTT
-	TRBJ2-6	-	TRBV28	CASRSSSSGANVLTF	TGTGCCAGCAGATCCAGTAGCTCTGGGGCCAACGTCCTGACTTTC
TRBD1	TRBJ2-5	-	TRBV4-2	CASSPGQGPQETQYF	TGTGCCAGCAGCCCGGGACAGGGACCTCAAGAGACCCAGTACTTC
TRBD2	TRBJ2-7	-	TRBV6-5	CASSLSGSGYEQYF	TGTGCCAGCAGCCTTAGCGGGAGCGGGTACGAGCAGTACTTC
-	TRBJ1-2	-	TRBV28	CASCIEKGGYTF	TGTGCCAGCTGCATAGAGAAGGGAGGCTACACCTTC
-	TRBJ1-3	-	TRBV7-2	CASSLTDRPGNTIYF	TGTGCCAGCAGCTTAACGGACAGACCTGGAAACACCATATATTTT
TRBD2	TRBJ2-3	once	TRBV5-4	CASGTSGGADTQYF	TGTGCCAGCGGGACTAGCGGGGGGGCCGATACGCAGTATTTT
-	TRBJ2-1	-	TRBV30	CAWSARAYNEQFF	TGTGCCTGGAGTGCACGGGCCTACAATGAGCAGTTCTTC
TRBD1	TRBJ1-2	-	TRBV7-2	CASSLRQGNYGYTF	TGTGCCAGCAGCTTACGACAGGGTAACTATGGCTACACCTTC
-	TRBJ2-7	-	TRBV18	CASSPSYSYEQYF	TGTGCCAGCTCACCATCGTACTCCTACGAGCAGTACTTC
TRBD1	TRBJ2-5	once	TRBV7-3	CASSPLARGLGETQYF	TGTGCCAGCAGCCCCCTGGCCAGGGGGCTTGGGGAGACCCAGTACTTC
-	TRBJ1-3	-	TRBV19	CASSPLQEANTIYF	TGTGCCAGTAGTCCACTCCAAGAAGCGAACACCATATATTTT
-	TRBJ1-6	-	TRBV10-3	CAISESEGPQILHF	TGTGCCATCAGTGAGTCTGAGGGGCCCCAGATCCTCCACTTT
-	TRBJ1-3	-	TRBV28	CASSSTHGGNTIYF	TGTGCCAGCAGTTCTACACATGGTGGAAACACCATATATTTT
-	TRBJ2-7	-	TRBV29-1	CSVAAGTAEQYF	TGCAGCGTTGCGGCGGGAACTGCCGAGCAGTACTTC
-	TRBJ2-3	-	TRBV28	CASSLPGHLTDTQYF	TGTGCCAGCAGTTTGCCGGGACATCTCACAGATACGCAGTATTTT
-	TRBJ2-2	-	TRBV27	CASSLSGVNTGELFF	TGTGCCAGCAGTTTATCAGGGGTGAACACCGGGGAGCTGTTTTTT
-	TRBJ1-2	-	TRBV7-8	CASSLAGQGIGYGYTF	TGTGCCAGCAGCTTAGCGGGGCAGGGGATAGGCTATGGCTACACCTTC
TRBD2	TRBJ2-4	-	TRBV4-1	CASSHPRTSGSNIQYF	TGCGCCAGCAGCCACCCAAGGACTAGCGGGAGTAACATTCAGTACTTC
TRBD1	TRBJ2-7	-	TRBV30	CAWSRDRGYEQYF	TGTGCCTGGAGTCGGGACAGGGGTTACGAGCAGTACTTC
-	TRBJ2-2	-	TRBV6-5	CASSYQTGTNTGELFF	TGTGCCAGCAGTTACCAAACGGGGACGAACACCGGGGAGCTGTTTTTT
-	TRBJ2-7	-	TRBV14	CASSPQRGPSYEQYF	TGTGCCAGCAGCCCCCAAAGGGGACCTTCGTACGAGCAGTACTTC
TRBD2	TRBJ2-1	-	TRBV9	CASSAGLAANNEQFF	TGTGCCAGCAGCGCAGGACTAGCGGCCAACAATGAGCAGTTCTTC
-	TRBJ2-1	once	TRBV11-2	CASSLWGQLKQFF	TGTGCCAGCAGCTTATGGGGCCAACTAAAGCAGTTCTTC
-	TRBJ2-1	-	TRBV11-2	CASSLARGNNEQFF	TGTGCCAGCAGCTTAGCTCGGGGAAACAATGAGCAGTTCTTC
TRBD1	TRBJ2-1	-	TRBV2	CASSDPGQPEQFF	TGTGCCAGCAGTGACCCGGGACAGCCCGAGCAGTTCTTC
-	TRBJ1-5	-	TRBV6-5	CASSYSGGDQPQHF	TGTGCCAGCAGTTACTCCGGGGGCGATCAGCCCCAGCATTTT
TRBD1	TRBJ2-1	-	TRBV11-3	CASSFGDRGHYNEQFF	TGTGCCAGCAGCTTCGGGGACAGGGGACACTACAATGAGCAGTTCTTC
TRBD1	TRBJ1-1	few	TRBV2	CASSITGGHTEAFF	TGTGCCAGCAGTATAACAGGGGGACACACTGAAGCTTTCTTT